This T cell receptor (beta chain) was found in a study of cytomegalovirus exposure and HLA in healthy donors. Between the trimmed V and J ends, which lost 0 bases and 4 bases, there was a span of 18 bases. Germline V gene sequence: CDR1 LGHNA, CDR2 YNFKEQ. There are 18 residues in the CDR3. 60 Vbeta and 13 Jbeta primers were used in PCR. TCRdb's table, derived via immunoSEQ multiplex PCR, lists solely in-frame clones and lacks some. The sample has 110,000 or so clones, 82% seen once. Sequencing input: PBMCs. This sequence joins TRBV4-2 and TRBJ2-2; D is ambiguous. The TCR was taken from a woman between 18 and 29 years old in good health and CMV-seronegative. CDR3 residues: CASSQDLTGQNPTGELFF. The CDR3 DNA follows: TGTGCCAGCAGCCAAGATCTAACGGGTCAAAACCCCACCGGGGAGCTGTTTTTT.